One and the same sample provided the 20 T cell receptor beta chains below, sequenced in a study of T cells in tumors after PD-1 blockade. The method was immunoSEQ multiplex PCR; TCRdb's version includes in-frame clones alone and lacks a portion of them. The table lists approximately 45,000 clones, around four fifths of them singletons. The source was PBMCs, collected before anti-PD-1 therapy. These receptor sequences come from a human donor with advanced basal cell or squamous cell carcinoma (not recorded which).

The genes are TRBV14 and TRBJ2-1, with TRBD2 matching over 9 bases. Germline trimming cut 3 bases from V and 3 bases from J; bases unmatched to any gene: 6. This CDR3 region has 16 residues. Germline V gene data show CDR1 as SGHDN and CDR2 as FVKESK. For the CDR3, the DNA is TGTGCCAGCAGCCAGCTAAGCGGGAGGTACTACAATGAGCAGTTCTTC. The encoded protein is CASSQLSGRYYNEQFF.

The chain joins TRBV5-1 to TRBJ1-1; 9 nucleotides line up with TRBD1. V shed 4 bases and J 4 bases; nucleotides not matched to a gene: 8. CDR1 and CDR2 (germline): SGHRS, YFSETQ. The length of the CDR3 is 15 residues. The CDR3 nucleotides read TGCGCCAGCAGCGGAAAGACAGGGGGGCCCACTGAAGCTTTCTTT. It specifies CASSGKTGGPTEAFF.

V and J are TRBV2 and TRBJ2-7; no clear D. CDR3 length equals 14 residues. CDR1 is SNHLY and CDR2 is FYNNEI in the germline V gene. V dropped 2 bases and J dropped 6 bases, with 14 bases sitting between them. The CDR3 DNA is TGTGCCAGCAGTGAAACGGCGGTTTCGTCCGAGCAGTACTTC. It yields the protein CASSETAVSSEQYF.

A single count supports this clone. The rearrangement links TRBV6-4 to TRBJ2-1, with TRBD1 as a possible D gene (6 bases). Germline V gives CDR1 MRHNA, CDR2 SNTAGT. This CDR3 contains 14 residues. Deletions cut 4 bases from V and 2 bases from J, with 9 bases between. CDR3: CASSVSGAYNEQFF. For the CDR3, the DNA is TGTGCCAGCAGTGTGTCAGGGGCCTACAATGAGCAGTTCTTC.

The chain uses TRBV2 and TRBJ1-5; no clear D gene. CDR1 and CDR2 from the germline V gene are SNHLY and FYNNEI. This CDR3 is 16 amino acids long. The V end was cut by 7 bases, the J end by 4 bases, with 20 bases between. The CDR3 loop reads CASKTHDLGGNQPQHF. CDR3 bases: TGTGCCAGCAAGACCCATGATTTAGGTGGGAATCAGCCCCAGCATTTT.

The rearrangement uses TRBV10-2 and TRBJ2-5; D ambiguous. The CDR3 is 12 residues long. Germline CDR1 WSHSY, CDR2 SAAADI. Trimming removed 0 bases at V and 5 bases at J, with 4 bases between. The CDR3 coding sequence is TGCGCCAGCAGTGAGTCGGGGGAGACCCAGTACTTC. Encoded protein: CASSESGETQYF.

The V gene is TRBV5-1, the J gene TRBJ2-7; D unresolved. Between the trimmed V and J ends, which lost 3 bases and 1 base, there was a span of 14 bases. CDR1 and CDR2 from the germline V gene are SGHRS and YFSETQ. CDR3 length: 15 residues. CDR3 protein: CASSWGSGSSYEQYF. The CDR3, as DNA: TGCGCCAGCAGCTGGGGAAGTGGCAGTTCCTACGAGCAGTACTTC.

The gene calls are TRBV2 and TRBJ2-2; D is unclear. CDR1 and CDR2 from the germline V gene are SNHLY and FYNNEI. This CDR3 spans 14 amino acids. Deletions cut 1 base from V and 3 bases from J, with 6 bases between. The CDR3 DNA is TGTGCCAGCAGTGAAGACAGACACACCGGGGAGCTGTTTTTT. Amino acids: CASSEDRHTGELFF.

The chain links TRBV7-9 to TRBJ1-1; tentatively, D is TRBD1 (6 bases). The CDR3 is made up of 13 amino acids. The V end was cut by 4 bases, the J end by 5 bases, with 11 bases between. Germline CDR1 SEHNR, CDR2 FQNEAQ (reference sequence). CDR3 protein: CASSWNRVTEAFF. The CDR3 DNA follows: TGTGCCAGCAGCTGGAACAGGGTAACTGAAGCTTTCTTT.

This sequence joins TRBV5-6 and TRBJ1-2, with no clear D. The V gene's germline CDR1 is SGHDT and CDR2 YYEEEE. This CDR3 has 13 residues. Trimming pared 1 base from V and 4 bases from J, leaving 8 bases between. CDR3: CASSLFPPYGYTF. The CDR3 DNA reads as TGTGCCAGCAGCTTGTTCCCACCCTATGGCTACACCTTC.

The V call is TRBV9, the J call TRBJ1-5; perhaps TRBD1 as D (6 bases). The CDR3 contains 14 residues. V dropped 3 bases and J dropped 4 bases, with 11 bases sitting between them. Germline loops: CDR1 SGDLS, CDR2 YYNGEE. CDR3 sequence (DNA): TGTGCCAGCAGCGCAGGGGTAGGAAATCAGCCCCAGCATTTT. This gives the protein CASSAGVGNQPQHF.

The rearrangement joins TRBV15 to TRBJ1-4; 8 bases map to TRBD1. CDR3 length equals 17 residues. The J segment lost 4 bases and the V segment lost 3 bases, leaving 10 bases of the junction unmatched. Germline loops: CDR1 LNHNV, CDR2 YYDKDF (reference sequence). The CDR3 region is CATSREGQGANNEKLFF. Written as DNA, the CDR3 is TGTGCCACCAGCAGGGAAGGACAGGGAGCAAATAATGAAAAACTGTTTTTT. The whole variable domain, filled in from reference TRBV15 and TRBJ1-4, reads DAMVIQNPRYQVTQFGKPVTLSCSQTLNHNVMYWYQQKSSQAPKLLFHYYDKDFNNEADTPDNFQSRRPNTSFCFLDIRSPGLGDTAMYLCATSREGQGANNEKLFFGSGTQLSVL.

This CDR3 reads CASTPSGSTYTF. CDR3 nucleotides: TGTGCCAGCACCCCGAGCGGATCGACCTACACCTTC. The rearrangement links TRBV6-5 to TRBJ1-2; D is unclear. V lost 7 bases and J 10 bases, leaving 16 bases between the germline ends. This CDR3 has 12 residues. The germline CDR1 and CDR2 sequences are MNHEY and SVGAGI.

The chain links TRBV2 to TRBJ1-1; D not resolved. Trimming shortened V by 5 bases and J by 5 bases, and 12 bases separated the two germline ends. CDR1 is SNHLY, CDR2 FYNNEI, per germline. The CDR3 covers 13 residues. The CDR3 nucleotides are TGTGCCAGCAGTTCCTCCTACGGGACTGAAGCTTTCTTT. It translates to CASSSSYGTEAFF.

The chain joins TRBV6-2 or TRBV6-3 to TRBJ2-2; 12 nucleotides line up with TRBD2. The CDR3 runs 19 residues. The V gene end was trimmed by 5 bases and the J gene end by 5 bases; junction bases not matched to a gene: 15. The germline CDR1 and CDR2 sequences are MNHEY and SVGEGT. The CDR3 nucleotides are TGTGCCAGCAGTACAATCCAACTAGCGGGGGGCCGACTAACCGGGGAGCTGTTTTTT. Amino acid sequence: CASSTIQLAGGRLTGELFF.

The rearrangement joins TRBV3-1 (or the pseudogene TRBV3-2) to TRBJ2-5; TRBD1 might be the D (6 bases). CDR3 length equals 14 residues. Germline lookup yields CDR1 LGHDT and CDR2 YNNKEL (reference sequence). V lost 4 bases and J lost 5, with 14 bases in between. Written as DNA, the CDR3 is TGTGCCAGCAGCCCCAGGGGCGGATCGGAGACCCAGTACTTC. This encodes CASSPRGGSETQYF.

The J gene is TRBJ2-7, the V gene TRBV11-3, with D tentatively TRBD2 (5 bases). The germline CDR1 and CDR2 sequences are SGHNT and YENEEA. V lost 3 bases to trimming and J lost 7 bases, with 16 bases between them. The CDR3 consists of 14 residues. In DNA, the CDR3 is TGTGCCAGCAGCTTCCGACCAGACCGGGGAGAGCAGTACTTC. Its translation: CASSFRPDRGEQYF.

Only one count was recorded for this clone. The genes are TRBV7-6 and TRBJ1-5; a possible D gene is TRBD1 (6 bases). The germline V gene encodes CDR1 SGHVS and CDR2 FNYEAQ. V was cut by 5 bases and J by 4 bases, with 15 bases left in between. The CDR3 spans 15 residues. The chain's CDR3 is CASSLTPGTNQPQHF. The DNA of the CDR3 is TGTGCCAGCAGCCTCACCCCAGGGACAAATCAGCCCCAGCATTTT.

This chain uses TRBV6-4 with TRBJ2-7; possible D gene TRBD2, 5 bases. The CDR3 is 13 amino acids. Germline V gene sequence: CDR1 MRHNA, CDR2 SNTAGT. The V gene lost 2 bases and the J gene lost 4 bases, with 9 bases spanning the gap. This CDR3 is CASSDGPGYEQYF. The CDR3 nucleotides read TGTGCCAGCAGTGACGGGCCGGGATACGAGCAGTACTTC.

The gene calls are TRBV5-1 and TRBJ1-4; TRBD1 agrees at 8 bases. Germline values: CDR1 SGHRS, CDR2 YFSETQ. V trimming: 4 bases; J trimming: 4 bases; junction bases outside the gene matches: 9. The CDR3 extends over 16 amino acids. The CDR3 DNA sequence: TGCGCCAGCAGCGTGGGACAGGTCTTGTTTAATGAAAAACTGTTTTTT. It specifies CASSVGQVLFNEKLFF.